These T cell receptor beta chains were read from a single sample in a study of T cells after posttransplantation cyclophosphamide. Profiling relied on immunoSEQ multiplex PCR, and the TCRdb table lists in-frame clones only, not all of them. The sample includes more than 20,000 clones, none of them occurring once. The sample consisted of PBMCs. The origin of the receptors is a man aged 50-60 years in good health, CMV-negative, and a related stem cell transplant donor. CDR3s include the opening cysteine and the closing phenylalanine or tryptophan. A D gene is named only where the DNA matches it firmly. Only part of the rows carry a size: once, few, many, or a class if the clone is expanded.

v_gene	d_gene	j_gene	abundance	CDR3nt	CDR3aa
TRBV27	TRBD2	TRBJ2-7	many	TGTGCCAGCAGTTTATCGATAGCGGGGAACTCCTACGAGCAGTACTTC	CASSLSIAGNSYEQYF
TRBV6-1	TRBD1	TRBJ1-1	many	TGTGCCAGCAGTGAGGACAGGGCGTATACTGAAGCTTTCTTT	CASSEDRAYTEAFF
TRBV5-1	-	TRBJ1-4	many	TGCGCCAGCAGCCGTACAGCCGCAACTAATGAAAAACTGTTTTTT	CASSRTAATNEKLFF
TRBV19	-	TRBJ2-3	many	TGTGCCAGTAGCATCCAGAGCGGGCCAGGCTTAGACCCGCAGTATTTT	CASSIQSGPGLDPQYF
TRBV18	-	TRBJ1-6	-	TGTGCCAGCTCACCAGGCGGGGAAGGCTATAATTCACCCCTCCACTTT	CASSPGGEGYNSPLHF
TRBV5-1	TRBD1	TRBJ2-3	few	TGCGCCAGCAGCTTATGGGGACAGAGCACAGATACGCAGTATTTT	CASSLWGQSTDTQYF
TRBV9	TRBD1	TRBJ2-7	many	TGTGCCAGCAGCAAGGGGGGGACAGGGGGGCACGAGCAGTACTTC	CASSKGGTGGHEQYF
TRBV7-9	TRBD1	TRBJ2-1	many	TGTGCCAGCAGCTTAGTTTCACAGGGGTCTAATGAGCAGTTCTTC	CASSLVSQGSNEQFF
TRBV6-6	-	TRBJ1-1	many	TGTGCCAGCAGTCTGGAGGGGCGAGGTGAAGCTTTCTTT	CASSLEGRGEAFF
TRBV13	-	TRBJ2-5	many	TGTGCCAGCAGCCCCCGCGGGAAGACCCAGTACTTC	CASSPRGKTQYF
TRBV2	-	TRBJ1-5	many	TGTGCCAGCAGGCAGAGCAATCAGCCCCAGCATTTT	CASRQSNQPQHF
TRBV15	TRBD2	TRBJ2-7	many	TGTGCCACCAGCAGAGCTTACCTAGCGGGAGCCTACGAGCAGTACTTC	CATSRAYLAGAYEQYF
TRBV6-1	-	TRBJ1-5	many	TGTGCCAGCGCGCTGGTAGGGGGTAGCAATCAGCCCCAGCATTTT	CASALVGGSNQPQHF
TRBV6-1	-	TRBJ1-1	many	TGTGCCAGCAGTGAGAAGGGGGAAGCTTTCTTT	CASSEKGEAFF